This T cell receptor (beta chain) is from a study of identical twins. Of note for this clonotype: What it binds is not known.

Study-wide results and caveats: Instead of following the same donors, the conclusions were based on cross-sectional statistical analysis. Zero-insertion findings could be partly confounded by invariant cells (MAIT and iNKT cells). Cord blood beta clonotypes present at high abundance carried fewer insertions; no such pattern appeared in memory repertoires.

The V segment lost 2 bases and the J segment 7 bases; nucleotides outside the gene matches: 9. The CDR3 runs to 16 residues. The germline V gene has CDR1 ENHRY and CDR2 SYGVKD. A universal primer binding site was introduced by template switching. The final cDNA contained unique molecular identifiers. MiXCR, applied by TCRdb to the 5' RACE reads, yields one record per CDR3 protein. The profile covers a few hundred thousand distinct CDR3 sequences, with more than 9% appearing a single time and 2.5% to 3.5% taken by the ten largest. A further study also used this sample, focusing on yellow fever vaccine responses in identical twins.

This chain connects TRBV10-3 to TRBJ2-1; 9 bases match TRBD1. This TCR derives from a woman between 18 and 29 years old in good health. Sequencing was done on a sample of PBMCs. The CDR3 bases are TGTGCCATCAGTGAGCCAGCCGGGACAGGGTTGAATGAGCAGTTCTTC. It is translated as CAISEPAGTGLNEQFF.